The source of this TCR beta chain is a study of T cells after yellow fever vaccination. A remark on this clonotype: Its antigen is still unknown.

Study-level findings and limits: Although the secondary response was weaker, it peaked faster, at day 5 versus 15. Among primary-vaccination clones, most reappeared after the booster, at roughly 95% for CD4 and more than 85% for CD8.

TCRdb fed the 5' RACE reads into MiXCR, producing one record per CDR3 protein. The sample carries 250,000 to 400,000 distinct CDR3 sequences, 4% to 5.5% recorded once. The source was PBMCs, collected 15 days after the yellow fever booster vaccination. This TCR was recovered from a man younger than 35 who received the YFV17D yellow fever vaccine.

CDR3 nucleotides: TGTGCCAGCAGCTCCCCCCCCAGTTACGAGCAGTACGTC. It yields the protein CASSSPPSYEQYV. The genes are TRBV7-9 and TRBJ2-7; D gene unclear. V was clipped by 4 bases and J by 4 bases, with 11 bases between them. Germline-derived CDR1 and CDR2 are SEHNR and FQNEAQ (reference sequence). The CDR3 is 13 amino acids.